This record looks at one T cell receptor (beta chain) sequence and its context. Its antigen is undetermined. These data originate in a study of T-cell reconstitution after alpha-beta-depleted transplantation in children. Study findings and constraints: Roughly two months post-transplant, alpha-beta T cells reportedly originated from several hundred graft clones that had expanded. Surviving recipient cells, namely T cells and thymic progenitors, were the source of high day-60 TCRbeta diversity in some patients. Newly produced T cells mostly accounted for T-cell counts and diversity one year post-transplant.

Trimming stripped 1 base from V and 0 bases from J, with 10 bases between. The germline V gene encodes CDR1 LGHDT and CDR2 YNNKEL (reference sequence). CDR3 size: 16 residues. The TCRbeta library incorporated unique molecular identifiers. MiXCR, run by TCRdb on the PCR reads, gives a single entry per CDR3 protein. The profile shows about 980,000 distinct CDR3 sequences, roughly 29% of them singletons. The clonotype comes from a boy under three years old who had a stem cell transplant for SCID, so the T cells may come from the graft donor. The J gene is TRBJ1-5, the V gene TRBV3-1, with D unclear. The sequencing here drew on PBMCs, mostly from graft donor cells, taken 360 days after TCRalphabeta/CD19-depleted stem cell transplant. The CDR3 DNA reads TGTGCCAGCAGCCAAGGCAGGCCCTATAGCAATCAGCCCCAGCATTTT. It codes for CASSQGRPYSNQPQHF.